This TCR beta chain was sequenced during a study of T cell changes during pregnancy in multiple sclerosis. Only in-frame clones appear in the TCRdb table, and some are missing; sequencing was by immunoSEQ multiplex PCR. This sample carries tens of thousands of clones, roughly 95% of them seen once, and the ten largest clones take approximately 0.75%. The CDR3 loop spans 16 amino acids. The ends were cut back, 0 bases at V and 1 base at J, with 9 bases in the middle. Germline CDR1 is LGHNA and CDR2 is YSLEER. The chain links TRBV4-3 to TRBJ2-2; no clear D gene. The specimen was peripheral blood, collected in the second trimester of pregnancy. This TCR came from a female donor in good health, enrolled as a control in a pregnancy study. The CDR3 DNA reads TGCGCCAGCAGCCAAGATCTTAGTGGGAACACCGGGGAGCTGTTTTTT. Amino acid sequence: CASSQDLSGNTGELFF.